This T cell receptor (beta chain) was identified during a study of blood T cell repertoires in COVID-19. Study summary: Italy, Spain and the United States were the sources of the convalescent and acute COVID-19 samples. Nucleic acid was either cDNA or gDNA, and it came from T cells, B-cell-depleted T cells, or PBMCs.

V was shortened by 5 bases and J by 3 bases, with 7 bases between the two germline ends. CDR1 and CDR2 (germline): SGHVS, FQNEAQ. This CDR3 is 12 amino acids long. Original handling: Reference gene primer amplification in the assay estimated nucleated cell counts. Data came from immunoSEQ multiplex PCR; TCRdb stores just in-frame clones and leaves some out. V and J calls plus clone size are reproduced from that table; the DNA served to infer D and trimming. The sample has about 150,000 clones, about 72% seen once. The chain combines TRBV7-8 with TRBJ1-2; no definite D call. Sequencing was carried out using peripheral blood. This clonotype originated in a man in his 60s who had recovered from COVID-19. The CDR3, as DNA: TGTGCCAGCAGCGACAACTACTATGGCTACACCTTC. It is translated as CASSDNYYGYTF. Combining the CDR3 with reference TRBV7-8 and TRBJ1-2 gives the whole variable domain GAGVSQSPRYKVAKRGQDVALRCDPISGHVSLFWYQQALGQGPEFLTYFQNEAQLDKSGLPSDRFFAERPEGSVSTLKIQRTQQEDSAVYLCASSDNYYGYTFGSGTRLTVV.